The 20 T cell receptor beta chains given below trace back to one sample, sequenced in a study of patients and donors after allogeneic stem cell transplantation. Each CDR3 protein gets one entry after TCRdb re-called the RT-PCR reads with MiXCR. The data contain about 40,000 distinct CDR3 sequences, more than 30% of them singletons. The sample taken for sequencing was blood, either unsorted or a sorted T cell fraction (not recorded which). These receptors were obtained from a human donor who was either an allogeneic HSCT recipient or a stem cell or donor lymphocyte infusion donor (not recorded which). It is not recorded whose cells these are; they may come from a transplant donor.

The J gene is TRBJ2-3, the V gene TRBV7-8, with TRBD2 matching over 13 bases. The CDR3 covers 16 residues. V gave up 5 bases and J gave up 3 bases; unmatched junction bases: 5. Germline lookup yields CDR1 SGHVS and CDR2 FQNEAQ. CDR3 amino acids: CASSIRTSGSTDTQYF. The CDR3 bases are TGTGCCAGCAGCATCAGGACTAGCGGGAGTACAGATACGCAGTATTTT.

The chain combines TRBV6-1 with TRBJ2-7, with 7 bases aligning to TRBD2. After removal of 8 bases from V and 4 bases from J, the junction contained 8 bases not matched to a gene. This CDR3 region has 13 residues. CDR1 is MNHNS and CDR2 is SASEGT in the germline V gene. DNA of the CDR3: TGTGCCAGCGGGAGGGCCGCGCCTTACGAGCAGTACTTC. It specifies CASGRAAPYEQYF.

The rearrangement joins TRBV15 to TRBJ2-2; D not resolved. V was trimmed by 0 bases and J by 7 bases, leaving 6 bases between them. The CDR3 is 13 residues long. Per the germline V gene, CDR1 is LNHNV and CDR2 is YYDKDF (reference sequence). DNA for the CDR3: TGTGCCACCAGCAGAGATCGTCGCGGGGAGCTGTTTTTT. It codes for CATSRDRRGELFF.

The chain links TRBV18 to TRBJ1-5; no firm D call. Looked up from germline, CDR1 is KGHSH and CDR2 is LQKENI. The CDR3 length is 14 residues. V lost 3 bases to trimming and J lost 6 bases, with 12 bases between them. The CDR3 nucleotides read TGTGCCAGCTCACCGTCGGAGGTTGCTCAGCCCCAGCATTTT. Translating gives CASSPSEVAQPQHF.

This clonotype was picked up a small number of times. This sequence joins TRBV13 and TRBJ2-1; 12 positions agree with TRBD1. The CDR3 contains 16 residues. The V gene end was trimmed by 5 bases and the J gene end by 4 bases; junction bases not matched to a gene: 6. Germline lookup yields CDR1 PRHDT and CDR2 FYEKMQ (reference sequence). The CDR3 here is CASSREGQGAYNEQFF. The DNA of the CDR3 is TGTGCCAGCAGCAGAGAGGGACAGGGGGCTTACAATGAGCAGTTCTTC.

This clonotype was recorded a few times. The chain has TRBV4-3 and TRBJ1-1; 7 bases agree with TRBD1. The CDR3 totals 14 residues. Germline CDR1 reads LGHNA; CDR2 reads YSLEER. Trimming cost V 7 bases and J 3 bases; bases outside gene matches: 8. The CDR3 coding sequence is TGCGCCAGCAAGAGGGGGCATCAGGACACTGAAGCTTTCTTT. Its protein is CASKRGHQDTEAFF.

This clonotype was counted only a few times. CDR3 coding DNA: TGTGCCAGCAGTGAAGTAGGGAGGGATGGCTACACCTTC. Its protein is CASSEVGRDGYTF. V usage is TRBV2 and J usage is TRBJ1-2; the D is unclear. V dropped 1 base and J dropped 6 bases, with 9 bases sitting between them. This CDR3 region has 13 residues. Germline assignment: CDR1 SNHLY and CDR2 FYNNEI.

This chain uses TRBV7-9 with TRBJ1-1; no reliable D call. This CDR3 region has 13 residues. The germline V and J ends were trimmed by 8 bases and 2 bases, with 12 bases remaining between them. Germline CDR1 is SEHNR and CDR2 is FQNEAQ (reference sequence). The DNA for the CDR3 is TGTGCCAGCGGATATACAGCAAACACTGAAGCTTTCTTT. Its translation: CASGYTANTEAFF.

The chain carries TRBV20-1 and TRBJ2-7, with no clear D. CDR3 length: 11 amino acids. Germline CDR1 reads DFQATT; CDR2 reads SNEGSKA (reference sequence). Trimming took off 1 base at V and 6 bases at J, with 7 bases between the two ends. CDR3 bases: TGCAGTGCTAGAGCTCCCAGCGAGCAGTACTTC. Its protein is CSARAPSEQYF.

This chain connects TRBV6-5 to TRBJ2-1; 10 nucleotides line up with TRBD2. The germline V gene has CDR1 MNHEY and CDR2 SVGAGI. CDR3 length: 16 residues. V gave up 3 bases and J gave up 7 bases; unmatched junction bases: 9. Here the CDR3 reads CASSYSPSGSHNEQFF. CDR3 nucleotide sequence: TGTGCCAGCAGTTATTCCCCTAGCGGGAGCCATAATGAGCAGTTCTTC.

This sequence joins TRBV7-2 and TRBJ2-1; D remains ambiguous. CDR1 and CDR2 from the germline V gene are SGHTA and FQGNSA. The CDR3 spans 11 residues. With 2 bases removed from V and 8 bases from J, the gap between germline ends came to 4 bases. The CDR3 loop reads CASSLIDEQFF. CDR3 DNA: TGTGCCAGCAGCTTAATAGATGAGCAGTTCTTC.

The chain joins TRBV4-3 to TRBJ2-5, with 7 nucleotides matching TRBD2. The CDR3 runs to 16 residues. CDR1 and CDR2 (germline): LGHNA, YSLEER. Trimming cost V 4 bases and J 7 bases; bases outside gene matches: 15. The CDR3 sequence is CASSLYSSGALMTQYF. The CDR3 region has the DNA TGCGCCAGCAGCCTCTACTCTAGCGGAGCCCTCATGACCCAGTACTTC.

By sample share, this clonotype is hyperexpanded (1% or more). The chain couples TRBV6-2 or TRBV6-3 to TRBJ1-1; D might be TRBD1 (5 bases). Per germline, CDR1 MNHEY and CDR2 SVGEGT. This CDR3 comprises 13 residues. V gave up 8 bases and J gave up 2 bases, with 12 bases separating them. CDR3: CASYWTHNTEAFF. The CDR3 nucleotides are TGTGCCAGCTACTGGACACACAACACTGAAGCTTTCTTT.

This clonotype has more than one count but fewer than ten. This chain joins TRBV28 and TRBJ2-3; TRBD1 might be the D (6 bases). The CDR3 loop spans 15 amino acids. V was shortened by 5 bases and J by 5 bases, with 17 bases between the two germline ends. Germline-derived CDR1 and CDR2 are MDHEN and SYDVKM. The DNA for the CDR3 is TGTGCCAGCAGTCTCAGGGTCCTAGGGGGAGATACGCAGTATTTT. Its translation is CASSLRVLGGDTQYF.

The table lists this clonotype with a few counts. The chain is built from TRBV6-6 and TRBJ1-5; maybe TRBD1 (6 bases). Germline CDR1 MNHNY, CDR2 SVGAGI (reference sequence). With 2 bases removed from V and 7 bases from J, the gap between germline ends came to 12 bases. This CDR3 has 14 residues. CDR3 in amino acids: CASSYAGGDQPQHF. CDR3 coding DNA: TGTGCCAGCAGTTACGCCGGGGGCGACCAGCCCCAGCATTTT.

As regards this clonotype: A much larger clone is a single base away; this may be a read error. It is likely a read error, because the conserved phenylalanine at the end of the CDR3 is missing. CDR3 nucleotide sequence: TGTGCCAGCAGCCAAGACCTTATGGGGGAGACGCCAGATACGCAGTATTCT. As protein: CASSQDLMGETPDTQYS. The chain has TRBV4-2 and TRBJ2-3; possibly TRBD1 or TRBD2 for D (5 bases each). Trimming removed 0 bases from V and 4 bases from J, with 17 bases in between. The CDR3 has 17 amino acids. CDR1 and CDR2 (germline): LGHNA, YNFKEQ.

This clonotype was seen repeatedly, ten times or more. The rearrangement links TRBV5-5 to TRBJ2-3; no definite D call. The V gene's germline CDR1 is SGHKS and CDR2 YYEKEE (reference sequence). The CDR3 covers 13 residues. Trimming took 7 bases from V and 2 from J, leaving 11 bases between them. The CDR3 sequence is CASLVGSTDTQYF. The CDR3 DNA reads TGTGCCAGCCTCGTGGGGTCCACAGATACGCAGTATTTT. Complete variable domain (other parts from reference TRBV5-5 and TRBJ2-3): DAGVTQSPTHLIKTRGQQVTLRCSPISGHKSVSWYQQVLGQGPQFIFQYYEKEERGRGNFPDRFSARQFPNYSSELNVNALLLGDSALYLCASLVGSTDTQYFGPGTRLTVL.

CDR3 loop: CASSLSYGGNGNTIYF. CDR3 DNA sequence: TGTGCCAGCAGCTTAAGCTATGGAGGGAATGGAAACACCATATATTTT. This rearrangement joins TRBV11-3 to TRBJ1-3; D gene ambiguous. Deletions cut 2 bases from V and 3 bases from J, with 14 bases between. CDR1 and CDR2 from the germline V gene are SGHNT and YENEEA. The CDR3 is made up of 16 amino acids.

The chain carries TRBV2 and TRBJ1-5; weak D call: TRBD1 (5 bases). V lost 2 bases to trimming and J lost 6 bases, with 8 bases between them. This CDR3 has 13 amino acids. Germline V CDR1 and CDR2: SNHLY, FYNNEI. The CDR3 bases are TGTGCCAGCAGTGAAACTGGGGGTCAGCCCCAGCATTTT. As protein: CASSETGGQPQHF.

V and J are TRBV7-8 and TRBJ1-1; TRBD1 matches 8 bases. This CDR3 comprises 14 residues. The trim removed 6 bases at V and 5 bases at J, leaving 8 bases unmatched. Germline lookup yields CDR1 SGHVS and CDR2 FQNEAQ. The CDR3 loop is CASSRRQGRTEAFF. The CDR3 nucleotides read TGTGCCAGCAGTAGACGACAGGGGAGGACTGAAGCTTTCTTT. Full variable domain (rest looked up from reference TRBV7-8 and TRBJ1-1): GAGVSQSPRYKVAKRGQDVALRCDPISGHVSLFWYQQALGQGPEFLTYFQNEAQLDKSGLPSDRFFAERPEGSVSTLKIQRTQQEDSAVYLCASSRRQGRTEAFFGQGTRLTVV.